The 27 T cell receptor beta chains listed next were all sequenced from one sample in a study of blood T cell repertoires in COVID-19. The assay was immunoSEQ multiplex PCR, and TCRdb's table has in-frame clones only and misses some. The data show fewer than 100,000 clones, roughly 77% seen once. Specimen: peripheral blood. The receptors originated from a human donor in a cohort sampled during active COVID-19.

This sequence joins TRBV6-2 or TRBV6-3 and TRBJ2-3; TRBD2 might be the D (5 bases). With 0 bases removed from V and 1 base from J, the gap between germline ends came to 14 bases. This CDR3 has 17 amino acids. Germline V gene sequence: CDR1 MNHEY, CDR2 SVGEGT. CDR3 sequence reads: CASSYSVRGLGTDTQYF. In DNA, the CDR3 is TGTGCCAGCAGTTACTCGGTTAGAGGGCTCGGCACAGATACGCAGTATTTT.

The chain joins TRBV2 to TRBJ2-7; D is ambiguous. The CDR3 consists of 14 residues. V lost 4 bases to trimming and J lost 2 bases, with 12 bases between them. Germline CDR1 reads SNHLY; CDR2 reads FYNNEI. The CDR3, as DNA: TGTGCCAGCAGTGCCATGGGCAACACCTACGAGCAGTACTTC. Protein product: CASSAMGNTYEQYF. Variable domain in full (rest from reference TRBV2 and TRBJ2-7): EPEVTQTPSHQVTQMGQEVILRCVPISNHLYFYWYRQILGQKVEFLVSFYNNEISEKSEIFDDQFSVERPDGSNFTLKIRSTKLEDSAMYFCASSAMGNTYEQYFGPGTRLTVT.

The chain carries TRBV7-8 and TRBJ2-3, with D tentatively TRBD2 (6 bases). Germline V gene data show CDR1 as SGHVS and CDR2 as FQNEAQ. The CDR3 runs to 16 residues. Trimming removed 6 bases at V and 2 bases at J, with 18 bases between. Written as DNA, the CDR3 is TGTGCCAGCAGGCGGGACTGGGTAAGGGCCACAGATACGCAGTATTTT. It translates to CASRRDWVRATDTQYF.

This clone was counted only a few times. This chain links TRBV30 with TRBJ2-7; TRBD2 might be the D (5 bases). CDR1 is GTSNPN and CDR2 is SVGIG in the germline V gene (reference sequence). V was trimmed by 2 bases and J by 6 bases, leaving 17 bases between them. There are 14 residues in the CDR3. In DNA form, the CDR3 reads TGTGCCTGGAGTCAAGACATAATCCTAGCCGAGCAGTACTTC. This gives the protein CAWSQDIILAEQYF. Looking up the rest from reference TRBV30 and TRBJ2-7 gives the full variable domain: SQTIHQWPATLVQPVGSPLSLECTVEGTSNPNLYWYRQAAGRGLQLLFYSVGIGQISSEVPQNLSASRPQDRQFILSSKKLLLSDSGFYLCAWSQDIILAEQYFGPGTRLTVT.

This clone has a single count. The V call is TRBV3-1 (or the pseudogene TRBV3-2), the J call TRBJ2-2, with 11 positions matching TRBD2. With 3 bases clipped from V and 1 base from J, the junction kept 1 base outside the gene matches. Germline V lookup: CDR1 LGHDT, CDR2 YNNKEL (reference sequence). The CDR3 totals 16 residues. This chain's CDR3 is CASSQGTSGNTGELFF. CDR3 in DNA: TGTGCCAGCAGCCAGGGGACTAGCGGGAACACCGGGGAGCTGTTTTTT.

The chain links TRBV23-1 to TRBJ2-7; D perhaps matches TRBD2 (6 bases). TRBV23-1 is an ORF for which the function is uncertain. Trimming shortened V by 3 bases and J by 2 bases, and 11 bases separated the two germline ends. The CDR3 spans 14 residues. In nucleotides, the CDR3 is TGCGCCAGCAGTCAGACGGACTACGCCTACGAGCAGTACTTC. This gives the protein CASSQTDYAYEQYF.

The CDR3 nucleotides read TGCGCCAGCAGCTCGGACAGGGGGGACACAGATACGCAGTATTTT. Protein sequence: CASSSDRGDTDTQYF. V gene TRBV5-1 combines with J gene TRBJ2-3, with 10 bases matching TRBD1. CDR3 size: 15 residues. Germline trimming cut 3 bases from V and 2 bases from J; bases unmatched to any gene: 3. Germline values: CDR1 SGHRS, CDR2 YFSETQ.

This rearrangement joins TRBV7-2 to TRBJ2-6; D is perhaps TRBD2 (6 bases). Trimming took 4 bases from V and 2 from J, leaving 9 bases between them. Germline loops: CDR1 SGHTA, CDR2 FQGNSA. The CDR3 contains 15 residues. CDR3 sequence: CASSSRLAGANVLTF. The CDR3 coding sequence is TGTGCCAGCAGCTCCCGACTAGCTGGGGCCAACGTCCTGACTTTC.

CDR3 residues: CASTVDSYTDTQYF. CDR3 DNA sequence: TGTGCCAGCACCGTCGACTCTTACACAGATACGCAGTATTTT. This chain joins TRBV11-2 and TRBJ2-3, with D unclear. Trimming left V 7 bases short and J 2 bases short, with 13 bases between. The germline CDR1 and CDR2 sequences are SGHAT and FQNNGV. This CDR3 comprises 14 residues.

This rearrangement joins TRBV18 to TRBJ1-5; D may be TRBD1 (5 bases). This CDR3 comprises 17 residues. From germline, CDR1 is KGHSH and CDR2 LQKENI. V lost 4 bases and J 3 bases, leaving 19 bases between the germline ends. This CDR3 reads CASSLSTGTRPNQPQHF. In nucleotides, the CDR3 is TGTGCCAGCTCACTTTCAACCGGGACTAGACCCAATCAGCCCCAGCATTTT.

The chain uses TRBV7-9 and TRBJ1-5; no clear D. The CDR3 length is 14 residues. Trimming stripped 1 base from V and 7 bases from J, with 11 bases between. The germline V gene has CDR1 SEHNR and CDR2 FQNEAQ (reference sequence). CDR3 DNA: TGTGCCAGCAGCTTAGAGGCGGGGAACCAGCCCCAGCATTTT. It codes for CASSLEAGNQPQHF.

The V call is TRBV7-2, the J call TRBJ2-7; 8 bases line up with TRBD1. With 5 bases clipped from V and 3 bases from J, the junction kept 9 bases outside the gene matches. This CDR3 contains 15 residues. CDR1 and CDR2 from the germline V gene are SGHTA and FQGNSA. The CDR3 loop is CASSPRTGSGYEQYF. In nucleotides, the CDR3 is TGTGCCAGCAGCCCGCGGACAGGGTCCGGCTACGAGCAGTACTTC.

The chain combines TRBV7-6 with TRBJ2-1; tentatively, D is TRBD2 (6 bases). Per germline, CDR1 SGHVS and CDR2 FNYEAQ. V was trimmed by 0 bases and J by 7 bases, leaving 16 bases between them. This CDR3 spans 16 amino acids. CDR3 residues: CASSLAAPGTPNEQFF. CDR3 nucleotides: TGTGCCAGCAGCTTAGCGGCTCCAGGGACTCCGAATGAGCAGTTCTTC.

The table lists this clone with a few counts. The rearrangement uses TRBV4-1 and TRBJ2-7, with D maybe TRBD1 (5 bases). V lost 4 bases and J 3 bases, leaving 13 bases between the germline ends. The CDR3 spans 14 residues. Germline V gives CDR1 MGHRA, CDR2 YSYEKL. The DNA of the CDR3 is TGCGCCAGCAGCCCCTACCCCAGGGACTACGAGCAGTACTTC. It specifies CASSPYPRDYEQYF.

CDR3 sequence: CASSVLSGGSTDTQYF. The CDR3 DNA follows: TGTGCCAGCAGCGTTTTATCCGGGGGGAGCACAGATACGCAGTATTTT. The chain carries TRBV9 and TRBJ2-3; 7 bases align to TRBD2. The V and J ends lost 2 bases and 0 bases, in that order; junction bases with no gene match: 6. Germline V gene sequence: CDR1 SGDLS, CDR2 YYNGEE. The CDR3 has 16 amino acids. The full variable domain, completed using reference TRBV9 and TRBJ2-3, is DSGVTQTPKHLITATGQRVTLRCSPRSGDLSVYWYQQSLDQGLQFLIQYYNGEERAKGNILERFSAQQFPDLHSELNLSSLELGDSALYFCASSVLSGGSTDTQYFGPGTRLTVL.

The chain combines TRBV5-1 with TRBJ2-7; D may be TRBD2 (6 bases). The germline gives CDR1 SGHRS, CDR2 YFSETQ. V lost 4 bases to trimming and J lost 3 bases, with 11 bases between them. This CDR3 contains 13 residues. This CDR3 is CASSNPEGYEQYF. Written as DNA, the CDR3 is TGCGCCAGCAGCAACCCGGAGGGCTACGAGCAGTACTTC. The full variable domain, with the rest looked up from reference TRBV5-1 and TRBJ2-7, is KAGVTQTPRYLIKTRGQQVTLSCSPISGHRSVSWYQQTPGQGLQFLFEYFSETQRNKGNFPGRFSGRQFSNSRSEMNVSTLELGDSALYLCASSNPEGYEQYFGPGTRLTVT.

This clone came up a few times. V is TRBV11-3 and J is TRBJ2-1; D possibly corresponds to TRBD1 (6 bases). CDR1 is SGHNT, CDR2 YENEEA, per germline. The CDR3 is 13 residues long. V dropped 4 bases and J dropped 3 bases, with 7 bases sitting between them. This chain's CDR3 is CASSSDSYNEQFF. The CDR3 nucleotides read TGTGCCAGCAGCTCGGACAGCTACAATGAGCAGTTCTTC.

The chain combines TRBV18 with TRBJ2-3; 8 bases align to TRBD1. Trimming cost V 3 bases and J 2 bases; bases outside gene matches: 10. Germline lookup yields CDR1 KGHSH and CDR2 LQKENI. The CDR3 consists of 17 residues. The CDR3 bases are TGTGCCAGCTCACCGGAGAGGACAGGGTGGGACACAGATACGCAGTATTTT. It yields the protein CASSPERTGWDTDTQYF.

The chain carries TRBV2 and TRBJ1-4, with 7 bases identical to TRBD1. Trimming cost V 8 bases and J 6 bases; bases outside gene matches: 3. Germline lookup yields CDR1 SNHLY and CDR2 FYNNEI. This CDR3 comprises 12 residues. The CDR3 region has the DNA TGTGCCAGCCTGGGGACAGATGAAAAACTGTTTTTT. It is translated as CASLGTDEKLFF.

This clone was found once. This CDR3 is CASSQAPLAGGRDEQFF. The CDR3 DNA sequence: TGTGCCAGCAGCCAAGCTCCTCTAGCGGGAGGGCGGGATGAGCAGTTCTTC. The chain carries TRBV3-1 (or the pseudogene TRBV3-2) and TRBJ2-1, with TRBD2 matching over 12 bases. The CDR3 has 17 residues. V shed 1 base, J shed 8 bases, and the junction held 9 bases outside the gene matches. Germline V gives CDR1 LGHDT, CDR2 YNNKEL (reference sequence).

In its sample, this clone was seen a few times. This rearrangement joins TRBV5-4 to TRBJ2-7, with 12 bases matching TRBD2. Trimming removed 5 bases from V and 6 bases from J; junction bases left unmatched: 12. The germline gives CDR1 SGHNT, CDR2 YYREEE (reference sequence). The CDR3 runs 16 residues. The DNA for the CDR3 is TGTGCCAGCAGATCCCGACTAGCGGGAGAAATGGGCGAGCAGTACTTC. This sequence encodes CASRSRLAGEMGEQYF.

This clone has only one observation. The chain has TRBV10-3 and TRBJ1-1, with 7 bases fitting TRBD1. The ends lost 4 bases at V and 3 bases at J; junction bases unmatched: 5. CDR3 length equals 14 residues. The germline V gene encodes CDR1 ENHRY and CDR2 SYGVKD. The CDR3 reads CAISVTGEDTEAFF. In DNA, the CDR3 is TGTGCCATCAGTGTAACAGGGGAGGACACTGAAGCTTTCTTT.

J is TRBJ2-7 and V is TRBV5-5; 7 bases match TRBD1. J lost 6 bases, V lost 4 bases, and 10 bases had no gene match. The CDR3 spans 14 residues. Germline values: CDR1 SGHKS, CDR2 YYEKEE (reference sequence). In DNA form, the CDR3 reads TGTGCCAGCAGCCTCGACAGGGTCGTCCGCGAGCAGTACTTC. Translation gives CASSLDRVVREQYF.

The chain employs TRBV2 and TRBJ2-1, with TRBD2 identical over 10 bases. The germline gives CDR1 SNHLY, CDR2 FYNNEI. The CDR3 consists of 14 residues. V was clipped by 8 bases and J by 7 bases; unmatched bases: 8. The CDR3 region has the DNA TGTGCCAGCGGGGGACTAGCGCAACGAAATGAGCAGTTCTTC. Its protein product is CASGGLAQRNEQFF. Using reference TRBV2 and TRBJ2-1 for the parts outside the CDR3, the full variable domain is EPEVTQTPSHQVTQMGQEVILRCVPISNHLYFYWYRQILGQKVEFLVSFYNNEISEKSEIFDDQFSVERPDGSNFTLKIRSTKLEDSAMYFCASGGLAQRNEQFFGPGTRLTVL.

V is TRBV5-1 and J is TRBJ2-2; D perhaps matches TRBD2 (5 bases). The CDR3 loop spans 16 amino acids. CDR1 is SGHRS, CDR2 YFSETQ, per germline. V shed 4 bases and J shed 0 bases, with 13 bases lying between them. CDR3 in amino acids: CASSRRRVTNTGELFF. CDR3 sequence (DNA): TGCGCCAGCAGCCGGCGGCGGGTCACGAACACCGGGGAGCTGTTTTTT. Drawing the rest from reference TRBV5-1 and TRBJ2-2, the complete variable domain is KAGVTQTPRYLIKTRGQQVTLSCSPISGHRSVSWYQQTPGQGLQFLFEYFSETQRNKGNFPGRFSGRQFSNSRSEMNVSTLELGDSALYLCASSRRRVTNTGELFFGEGSRLTVL.

The chain joins TRBV5-4 to TRBJ2-7, with 11 bases aligning to TRBD1. V shed 2 bases and J 6 bases; nucleotides not matched to a gene: 4. The CDR3 consists of 14 residues. Looked up from germline, CDR1 is SGHNT and CDR2 is YYREEE (reference sequence). The CDR3 DNA reads as TGTGCCAGCAGCTTTGGGACAGGGGGTCTCGAGCAGTACTTC. Translating it yields CASSFGTGGLEQYF.

This clone was recorded many times. The V call is TRBV5-1, the J call TRBJ2-5; D is possibly TRBD1 (6 bases). This CDR3 is 15 amino acids long. The V and J ends lost 0 bases and 2 bases respectively, with 11 bases between them. CDR1 and CDR2 (germline): SGHRS, YFSETQ. CDR3 nucleotides: TGCGCCAGCAGCTTGGAAGGGCAGGGGCAAGAGACCCAGTACTTC. It yields the protein CASSLEGQGQETQYF.